The clone carrying this T cell receptor (beta chain) was counted between two and nine times. Its antigen remains unidentified. These data belong to a study of post-analysis software for immune sequencing data. Unique molecular identifiers were present in the TCR beta cDNA libraries. TCRdb re-called the PCR reads through MiXCR, storing one row per CDR3 protein. The table shows about 430,000 distinct CDR3 sequences, with 30% to 45% occurring only once. Germline-derived CDR1 and CDR2 are LGHNA and YSLEER. The CDR3 is 15 residues long. J lost 4 bases, V lost 0 bases, and 4 bases had no gene match. General study results and limits: With TRBV5-6, TRBV5-1 and TRBV20-1 included, several TRBV segments were more frequent in patients than in controls.

This chain links TRBV4-3 with TRBJ2-3, with 7 bases fitting TRBD2. The sample taken for sequencing was blood. The receptor was isolated from a girl aged 2-10 years with multiple sclerosis. CDR3 DNA sequence: TGCGCCAGCAGCCAAGATCTGGGGGGGGCAGATACGCAGTATTTT. It codes for CASSQDLGGADTQYF.